This T cell receptor beta chain was sequenced for a study of T cell responses to AZD1222 COVID-19 vaccine (dated by TCRdb to about 2021). The study in broad terms: A total of just over 230 trial participants underwent TCR sequencing, of whom around 200 received two doses of AZD1222 and some 25 received two doses of the MenACWY control vaccine. Trial participants were enrolled by age into 18-55, 56-69 and 70-plus year subgroups, with 148, 28 and 57 TCR-sequenced participants respectively. Overall results and qualifications from the work: The whole spike protein was spanned by vaccine-associated CD4 TCRs, and dominant responses were seen in regions 160-218 and 743-854. Participants were mostly white British and included more females than males, and it was suggested by the authors that clonal diversity may have been underestimated. Reportedly, almost half of the unique spike-specific TCRs recognized epitopes lying outside the regions that are mutated in the B.1.351 and B.1.1.7 variants. Conclusions about previously exposed vaccinees are limited because only five to seven AZD1222 recipients were SARS-CoV-2 seropositive at baseline. In the small 56-69-year group, the increase in depth fell short of significance, most likely because of low power. A significant rise in spike-specific TCR breadth and depth was observed after two AZD1222 doses relative to day 0 and relative to MenACWY recipients. Because no day 14 peak-response samples were available, the repertoires could be characterized only after the peak T cell response.

Relative to germline, V is 5 bases shorter and J is 6 bases shorter, with 17 bases between their ends. The CDR3, from cysteine to phenylalanine, totals 15 residues. The CDR3 DNA has 45 bases and is translated from base 1. For CDR1 and CDR2, the germline V gene lists MNHEY and SVGAGI. The time point label for this specimen denotes: baseline before first vaccination. This specimen's treatment or condition label, per the study, means: meningococcal conjugate vaccine given as trial control. Vaccinee samples were obtained from the UK trials COV001 and COV002, which included a single-blind randomized controlled phase 2/3 trial of AZD1222 (ChAdOx1 nCoV-19) in healthy adults. For TCRbeta chain sequencing, PBMC samples from trial participants were taken at day 0 and at day 28 after the second dose. Worth noting for this clone: Its antigen is still unknown. No clone much larger than this one lies a single base away; base qualities are absent.

The CDR3 regions of human TCRbeta chains were subjected to immunosequencing. Turning to the authors' computational methods: TCRs in the repertoires were matched against a reference library of SARS-CoV-2-specific TCRs that had been generated with the MIRA antigen-specificity platform. Breadth meant the fraction of unique TCRs that were SARS-CoV-2-associated, whereas depth meant the fraction of total T cells that were SARS-CoV-2-associated. Each spike-specific TCR was assigned to its reactive spike region and to a CD4 or CD8 class using the MIRA data. Log10-transformed breadth and depth values were compared by one-way ANOVA with Sidak's multiple comparisons tests. TCRdb provides this immuneACCESS table in a form limited to in-frame rearrangements. Some clones are lacking; in checked studies, under half of them reflect an unresolved V gene, and why the rest are absent is not known. V, J and clone size reflect that table, while D and trimming were determined from the DNA. For this sample the table gives around 84,000 clones, of which under 95% were detected only once. The ten largest clones take up roughly 6.4% of the sample.

The sequence joins TRBV6-5 to TRBJ1-5; a tentative D match to TRBD1 spans 5 bases. This TCR came from an adult in good health. Sequenced material: peripheral blood, taken on day 0 of MenACWY control vaccination. The nucleotide sequence reads TGTGCCAGCAGTAGCCAGGGCGCCCACGGTCAGCCCCAGCATTTT. Its translation reads: CASSSQGAHGQPQHF.